Shown below are 32 T cell receptor beta chains from a single sample sequenced in a study of regulatory T cells in long-lasting Graves disease. Library construction for TCR beta used iRepertoire HTBI primers and Arm-PCR of CDR3 regions. TCRdb reanalysed the multiplex PCR reads using MiXCR and keeps one entry per CDR3 protein. The repertoire holds some 200,000 distinct CDR3 sequences, with less than 20% as singletons. The time point: newly diagnosed GD, antithyroid drugs for less than 3 months. Scientists built the TCR library using RNA that was extracted from PBMCs. The data also belong to a second study, concerning T cells in Graves' hyperthyroidism and ophthalmopathy.

Sequencing was performed on peripheral blood mononuclear cells (PBMCs), taken at new diagnosis, from a patient treated with antithyroid drugs. Receptor source: a woman aged 25 to 45 with Graves disease.

This clonotype has only a few counts. J is TRBJ2-2 and V is TRBV6-1; TRBD1 matches at 12 bases. With V trimmed by 6 bases and J by 7 bases, 9 bases remained unmatched. Germline lookup yields CDR1 MNHNS and CDR2 SASEGT. The CDR3 consists of 16 residues. CDR3 amino acids: CASRPHGTGGFGELFF. DNA for the CDR3: TGTGCCAGCAGACCCCACGGGACAGGGGGCTTCGGGGAGCTGTTTTTT.

This clonotype was seen many times. The chain uses TRBV20-1 and TRBJ2-7; D gene uncertain. Germline CDR1 is DFQATT and CDR2 is SNEGSKA (reference sequence). V lost 5 bases, J lost 4 bases, and 9 bases lay in between. This CDR3 is built from 11 residues. The CDR3 spells CSAPGFYEQYF. CDR3 nucleotides: TGCAGTGCTCCAGGATTTTACGAGCAGTACTTC.

This clonotype was observed a handful of times. This sequence joins TRBV4-1 and TRBJ2-7, with D unclear. The CDR3 length is 16 residues. With 0 bases removed from V and 0 bases from J, the gap between germline ends came to 12 bases. From germline, CDR1 is MGHRA and CDR2 YSYEKL. The CDR3 region is CASSQDLDASSYEQYF. CDR3 bases: TGCGCCAGCAGCCAAGATTTGGACGCCAGCTCCTACGAGCAGTACTTC.

The chain has TRBV6-2 or TRBV6-3 and TRBJ2-7; D is unresolved. V dropped 5 bases and J dropped 2 bases, with 10 bases sitting between them. CDR3 length equals 13 residues. Germline CDR1 and CDR2: MNHEY and SVGEGT. CDR3 residues: CASSRNAAYEQYF. The CDR3, as DNA: TGTGCCAGCAGTCGGAACGCCGCCTACGAGCAGTACTTC.

This clonotype was recorded at least ten times. This chain uses TRBV20-1 with TRBJ2-2; D tentatively reads TRBD1 or TRBD2 (6 bases each). This CDR3 has 14 residues. Germline values: CDR1 DFQATT, CDR2 SNEGSKA (reference sequence). V was clipped by 2 bases and J by 5 bases, with 12 bases between them. CDR3 sequence: CSARSKGGTGELFF. DNA of the CDR3: TGCAGTGCTAGATCTAAGGGGGGAACCGGGGAGCTGTTTTTT.

This clonotype was picked up many times. The chain uses TRBV14 and TRBJ1-1; 7 nucleotides match TRBD1. This CDR3 is 13 amino acids long. V was pared by 2 bases and J by 8 bases, with 5 bases of the junction left unmatched. Per germline, CDR1 SGHDN and CDR2 FVKESK. Here the CDR3 reads CASSQTRDSEAFF. CDR3 DNA: TGTGCCAGCAGCCAAACCCGGGACAGCGAAGCTTTCTTT.

Concerning this clonotype: A far larger clone lies a single base away; this is likely a read error. The CDR3 DNA sequence: TGTGCCAGCAGCTTACTCTGGGGGTTGACAGATACGCAGTATTTT. Translation: CASSLLWGLTDTQYF. The gene calls are TRBV7-2 and TRBJ2-3, with D perhaps TRBD1 or TRBD2 (5 bases each). Per the germline V gene, CDR1 is SGHTA and CDR2 is FQGNSA. Trimming took 2 bases from V and 3 from J, leaving 12 bases between them. There are 15 residues in the CDR3.

The chain is built from TRBV11-2 and TRBJ1-6; 10 nucleotides line up with TRBD1. The CDR3 has 17 residues. After removal of 3 bases from V and 10 bases from J, the junction contained 12 bases not matched to a gene. CDR1 and CDR2 (germline): SGHAT, FQNNGV. The CDR3 nucleotides read TGTGCCAGCAGCTTTGGCCAGGGGACAGGGGATCGATCACCCCTCCACTTT. Its translation is CASSFGQGTGDRSPLHF. Together with reference TRBV11-2 and TRBJ1-6, the CDR3 gives the full variable domain: EAGVAQSPRYKIIEKRQSVAFWCNPISGHATLYWYQQILGQGPKLLIQFQNNGVVDDSQLPKDRFSAERLKGVDSTLKIQPAKLEDSAVYLCASSFGQGTGDRSPLHFGNGTRLTVT.

The table lists this clonotype with many counts. The chain joins TRBV28 to TRBJ2-7; D possibly uses TRBD1 or TRBD2 (5 bases each). The CDR3 totals 16 residues. The germline CDR1 and CDR2 sequences are MDHEN and SYDVKM. The V and J ends lost 5 bases and 0 bases respectively, with 17 bases between them. The CDR3 loop reads CASSQIGTASSYEQYF. CDR3 coding DNA: TGTGCCAGCAGTCAGATAGGGACCGCAAGCTCCTACGAGCAGTACTTC.

The V call is TRBV25-1, the J call TRBJ2-3, with D perhaps TRBD1 or TRBD2 (5 bases each). Germline V gene lookup returns CDR1 MGHDK and CDR2 SYGVNS. The ends were cut back, 8 bases at V and 1 base at J, with 16 bases in the middle. The CDR3 contains 15 residues. The CDR3 sequence is CASGGRDPGTDTQYF. CDR3 nucleotides: TGTGCCAGCGGGGGACGGGACCCCGGCACAGATACGCAGTATTTT. Looking up the rest from reference TRBV25-1 and TRBJ2-3 gives the full variable domain: EADIYQTPRYLVIGTGKKITLECSQTMGHDKMYWYQQDPGMELHLIHYSYGVNSTEKGDLSSESTVSRIRTEHFPLTLESARPSHTSQYLCASGGRDPGTDTQYFGPGTRLTVL.

This clonotype was found many times. The chain recombines TRBV9 with TRBJ1-5; the match to TRBD1 covers 7 bases. The V segment lost 7 bases and the J segment 5 bases; nucleotides outside the gene matches: 12. Germline CDR1 SGDLS, CDR2 YYNGEE. The CDR3 is made up of 15 amino acids. In DNA form, the CDR3 reads TGTGCCAGCGGCCGGGTGACAGGGCAGTATCAGCCCCAGCATTTT. As protein: CASGRVTGQYQPQHF.

The sample holds many counts of this clonotype. The gene calls are TRBV6-1 and TRBJ1-2; no reliable D call. This CDR3 is 11 amino acids long. Germline V gives CDR1 MNHNS, CDR2 SASEGT. V lost 7 bases, J lost 8 bases, and 11 bases lay in between. CDR3 in DNA: TGTGCCAGCACCCGACAAGACGGCTACACCTTC. Protein product: CASTRQDGYTF.

This clonotype was detected many times. Here the CDR3 DNA reads TGTGCCACCAGTGATTTCTACAATGAGCAGTTCTTC. Residues: CATSDFYNEQFF. This chain joins TRBV24-1 and TRBJ2-1; D gene unclear. The CDR3 loop spans 12 amino acids. With 1 base removed from V and 3 bases from J, the gap between germline ends came to 0 bases. CDR1 and CDR2 (germline): KGHDR, SFDVKD.

This clonotype was counted at least ten times. V and J are TRBV10-3 and TRBJ2-2; 11 bases line up with TRBD2. CDR1 and CDR2 (germline): ENHRY, SYGVKD. The V segment lost 8 bases and the J segment 0 bases; nucleotides outside the gene matches: 2. The CDR3 runs 15 residues. Here the CDR3 reads CAIGGLAANTGELFF. The CDR3 nucleotides are TGTGCCATCGGGGGACTAGCGGCGAACACCGGGGAGCTGTTTTTT.

There are a few counts of this clonotype. The chain couples TRBV5-6 to TRBJ1-1; TRBD1 aligns across 9 bases. CDR1 and CDR2 (germline): SGHDT, YYEEEE. This CDR3 is 16 amino acids long. Trimming removed 4 bases from V and 3 bases from J; junction bases left unmatched: 10. The CDR3 here is CASSLNRGRRHTEAFF. The CDR3, as DNA: TGTGCCAGCAGCCTCAACAGGGGGCGCAGGCACACTGAAGCTTTCTTT.

This clonotype was observed a handful of times. A much larger clonotype is one base distant, so this may be a read error. The chain recombines TRBV9 with TRBJ1-2; tentatively, D is TRBD1 (5 bases). The germline V and J ends were trimmed by 0 bases and 6 bases, with 15 bases remaining between them. Germline V gene sequence: CDR1 SGDLS, CDR2 YYNGEE. The CDR3 has 15 amino acids. The DNA of the CDR3 is TGTGCCAGCAGCGTAGCTGGGCAGGGAATACATGGCTACACCTTC. Translation gives CASSVAGQGIHGYTF.

This clonotype was observed at least ten times. This chain links TRBV28 with TRBJ2-2; D not certain. The germline V gene has CDR1 MDHEN and CDR2 SYDVKM. Trimming removed 1 base from V and 4 bases from J, with 7 bases in between. CDR3 length: 14 amino acids. The CDR3 is CASSLSYTTGELFF. DNA for the CDR3: TGTGCCAGCAGTTTATCCTACACCACCGGGGAGCTGTTTTTT.

This clonotype was observed many times. The chain employs TRBV11-2 and TRBJ2-5; maybe TRBD1 (6 bases). Germline CDR1 is SGHAT and CDR2 is FQNNGV. The ends were cut back, 6 bases at V and 5 bases at J, with 13 bases in the middle. The CDR3 covers 13 residues. CDR3 DNA: TGTGCCAGCAGTATGGGGGCCGGGGAGACCCAGTACTTC. Translating gives CASSMGAGETQYF.

This clonotype was observed many times. In DNA, the CDR3 is TGCGCCAGCAGCCAAGAAGGGAGGACTAAAGAGACCCAGTACTTC. Encoded protein: CASSQEGRTKETQYF. The V call is TRBV4-1, the J call TRBJ2-5; weak D call: TRBD2 (6 bases). Germline CDR1 is MGHRA and CDR2 is YSYEKL. There are 15 residues in the CDR3. Trimming shortened V by 0 bases and J by 3 bases, and 11 bases separated the two germline ends.

This clonotype occurred many times. This chain uses TRBV20-1 with TRBJ1-2; D may be TRBD1 (5 bases). Per germline, CDR1 DFQATT and CDR2 SNEGSKA (reference sequence). This CDR3 has 11 residues. Between the trimmed V and J ends, which lost 8 bases and 4 bases, there was a span of 11 bases. DNA for the CDR3: TGCAGTAGCAGGGAAACCTATGGCTACACCTTC. Translated, it gives CSSRETYGYTF.

This clonotype was recorded at least ten times. V and J are TRBV28 and TRBJ1-2; TRBD1 matches at 7 bases. Trimming at V came to 4 bases and at J to 3 bases, leaving 8 bases not matched to a gene. CDR3 length equals 15 residues. Germline CDR1 MDHEN, CDR2 SYDVKM. CDR3 loop: CASSSETGSDYGYTF. The CDR3 DNA sequence: TGTGCCAGCAGTTCCGAGACAGGGTCGGACTATGGCTACACCTTC.

On this clonotype itself: Being one base from a much bigger clone, this may be a read error. The gene calls are TRBV7-9 and TRBJ1-6; D call uncertain. The length of the CDR3 is 14 residues. V lost 7 bases and J 0 bases, leaving 7 bases between the germline ends. CDR1 is SEHNR, CDR2 FQNEAQ, per germline (reference sequence). The CDR3 DNA follows: TGTGCCAGCAAGCCGAGCTCCTATAATTCACCCCTCCACTTT. Translation: CASKPSSYNSPLHF.

This clonotype was detected many times. The chain is built from TRBV4-1 and TRBJ1-2, with no clear D. The CDR3 is 15 residues long. CDR1 MGHRA and CDR2 YSYEKL come from the germline V gene. Between the trimmed V and J ends, which lost 0 bases and 6 bases, there was a span of 14 bases. CDR3 residues: CASSQEAGRNDGYTF. The CDR3 DNA is TGCGCCAGCAGCCAAGAGGCAGGCAGGAACGATGGCTACACCTTC.

This clonotype was detected a few times. This chain links TRBV5-5 with TRBJ1-4; 7 bases map to TRBD1. The V segment lost 4 bases and the J segment 5 bases; nucleotides outside the gene matches: 8. The CDR3 contains 15 residues. The germline V gene encodes CDR1 SGHKS and CDR2 YYEKEE (reference sequence). Here the CDR3 DNA reads TGTGCCAGCAGCCGCCAGGGGGGGGGGAATGAAAAACTGTTTTTT. Amino acids: CASSRQGGGNEKLFF.

This clonotype has a count of ten or more. V and J are TRBV7-3 and TRBJ2-7; TRBD2 aligns across 8 bases. The V gene end was trimmed by 4 bases and the J gene end by 6 bases; junction bases not matched to a gene: 8. Germline V gene data show CDR1 as SGHTA and CDR2 as FQGTGA. This CDR3 comprises 14 residues. CDR3: CASSSAGASAEQYF. DNA of the CDR3: TGTGCCAGCAGCTCAGCGGGGGCCTCGGCCGAGCAGTACTTC.

In its sample, this clonotype was seen many times. V is TRBV27 and J is TRBJ1-4; no clear D gene. This CDR3 has 15 residues. V lost 6 bases and J 5 bases, leaving 16 bases between the germline ends. CDR1 MNHEY and CDR2 SMNVEV come from the germline V gene (reference sequence). The CDR3 is CASSLRGETNEKLFF. CDR3 coding DNA: TGTGCCAGCAGCCTCCGGGGAGAAACAAATGAAAAACTGTTTTTT.

This clonotype was observed at least ten times. The chain joins TRBV20-1 to TRBJ1-5, with D perhaps matching TRBD1 (5 bases). Trimming left V 6 bases short and J 6 bases short, with 12 bases between. The CDR3 has 12 amino acids. Per the germline V gene, CDR1 is DFQATT and CDR2 is SNEGSKA (reference sequence). CDR3 protein: CSAVAGTQPQHF. CDR3 in DNA: TGCAGTGCGGTCGCAGGGACTCAGCCCCAGCATTTT.

V gene TRBV4-2 combines with J gene TRBJ2-1; no clear D. V was pared by 0 bases and J by 6 bases, with 9 bases between. The CDR3 consists of 14 residues. The germline CDR1 and CDR2 sequences are LGHNA and YNFKEQ. CDR3 protein: CASSQDPGRNEQFF. The DNA of the CDR3 is TGTGCCAGCAGCCAAGATCCCGGCCGCAATGAGCAGTTCTTC.

This clonotype was counted at least ten times. The chain recombines TRBV6-2 or TRBV6-3 with TRBJ1-2; D unresolved. CDR3 length: 14 residues. The germline V gene encodes CDR1 MNHEY and CDR2 SVGEGT. Trimming removed 5 bases at V and 7 bases at J, with 17 bases between. CDR3 nucleotide sequence: TGTGCCAGCAGTCTCCGGTCCGCGATAATTGGCTACACCTTC. It codes for CASSLRSAIIGYTF.

This clonotype has ten or more counts. It differs at one base from a far larger clone, so likely a read error. The chain joins TRBV7-8 to TRBJ1-1; D is unclear. The V end was cut by 5 bases, the J end by 5 bases, with 12 bases between. CDR1 SGHVS and CDR2 FQNEAQ come from the germline V gene. The CDR3 is made up of 13 amino acids. This chain's CDR3 is CASSTHSGTEAFF. CDR3 nucleotide sequence: TGTGCCAGCAGCACCCATTCGGGGACTGAAGCTTTCTTT.

The chain links TRBV6-2 or TRBV6-3 to TRBJ1-2; a weak D match, TRBD1 (6 bases). The CDR3 extends over 15 amino acids. Per germline, CDR1 MNHEY and CDR2 SVGEGT. The ends were cut back, 4 bases at V and 8 bases at J, with 20 bases in the middle. The CDR3 is CASSSGDQGQVGYTF. Written as DNA, the CDR3 is TGTGCCAGCAGTTCAGGGGATCAGGGGCAGGTCGGCTACACCTTC.

This chain uses TRBV20-1 with TRBJ1-4, with unresolved D. The CDR3 covers 15 residues. Deletions cut 0 bases from V and 6 bases from J, with 14 bases between. Germline V gene lookup returns CDR1 DFQATT and CDR2 SNEGSKA (reference sequence). The CDR3 DNA is TGCAGTGCTAGAGATACCGCAACATCCGATGAAAAACTGTTTTTT. Translation gives CSARDTATSDEKLFF.